Each of the 8 T cell receptor beta chains below was sequenced from the same sample in a study of blood T cell repertoires in COVID-19. Method: immunoSEQ multiplex PCR; TCRdb's copy keeps in-frame clones and lacks some. Of fewer than 300,000 clones listed, approximately 91% are singletons. Sequenced material: PBMCs or T cells enriched from blood (not recorded which). Receptors were obtained from a woman between 40 and 55 years old with acute COVID-19.

The rearrangement uses TRBV9 and TRBJ2-4; 8 bases map to TRBD1. The CDR3 runs to 14 residues. Germline V gene data show CDR1 as SGDLS and CDR2 as YYNGEE. V lost 2 bases to trimming and J lost 4 bases; unmatched junction nucleotides: 2. The CDR3 spells CASSVGTGKNIQYF. DNA of the CDR3: TGTGCCAGCAGCGTTGGGACAGGAAAAAACATTCAGTACTTC.

The CDR3 nucleotides are TGTGCCAGTGCTAGGACAACATATAGCAATCAGCCCCAGCATTTT. Protein product: CASARTTYSNQPQHF. This chain uses TRBV19 with TRBJ1-5; perhaps TRBD1 as D (5 bases). CDR1 is LNHDA, CDR2 SQIVND, per germline (reference sequence). The V end was cut by 8 bases, the J end by 0 bases, with 14 bases between. The CDR3 totals 15 residues.

The chain recombines TRBV5-5 with TRBJ1-6; 9 bases agree with TRBD1. With 0 bases clipped from V and 6 bases from J, the junction kept 10 bases outside the gene matches. Germline values: CDR1 SGHKS, CDR2 YYEKEE (reference sequence). The CDR3 sequence is 18 residues long. CDR3 nucleotide sequence: TGTGCCAGCAGCTTGGGTTTGGGGACAGGGATGTTTAATTCACCCCTCCACTTT. Protein product: CASSLGLGTGMFNSPLHF.

This chain joins TRBV6-1 and TRBJ2-1, with a possible D match to TRBD1 (5 bases). The CDR3 covers 18 residues. V was shortened by 3 bases and J by 6 bases, with 24 bases between the two germline ends. CDR1 is MNHNS, CDR2 SASEGT, per germline. The CDR3 coding sequence is TGTGCCAGCAGTGAGGGGCGCCTAGGATGGATCATGTTCAATGAGCAGTTCTTC. Translated, it gives CASSEGRLGWIMFNEQFF.

The chain links TRBV5-1 to TRBJ2-3, with 8 positions matching TRBD1. This CDR3 spans 15 amino acids. J gave up 6 bases and V 1 base, and 7 bases lay outside the gene matches. Germline V gene lookup returns CDR1 SGHRS and CDR2 YFSETQ. The CDR3 DNA sequence: TGCGCCAGCAGCTTGTGGACAGGGTTATTTGATACGCAGTATTTT. Its protein product is CASSLWTGLFDTQYF.

V and J are TRBV27 and TRBJ1-2, with TRBD1 matching over 7 bases. The CDR3 extends over 15 amino acids. Trimming at V came to 3 bases and at J to 4 bases, leaving 8 bases not matched to a gene. Germline lookup yields CDR1 MNHEY and CDR2 SMNVEV (reference sequence). The CDR3 nucleotides read TGTGCCAGCAGTTTTTTGTCAGGGGGTGTCTATGGCTACACCTTC. Protein sequence: CASSFLSGGVYGYTF.

V and J are TRBV30 and TRBJ2-1; 11 bases match TRBD2. This CDR3 has 15 residues. The junction had 9 bases not matched to a gene; V was cut back by 4 bases and J by 7 bases. Looked up from germline, CDR1 is GTSNPN and CDR2 is SVGIG (reference sequence). DNA for the CDR3: TGTGCCTGGACTAGACTAGCGGGACCGGAAAATGAGCAGTTCTTC. Translating gives CAWTRLAGPENEQFF.

V usage is TRBV7-2 and J usage is TRBJ1-5; TRBD1 aligns across 10 bases. From germline, CDR1 is SGHTA and CDR2 FQGNSA. CDR3 length equals 14 residues. V lost 4 bases to trimming and J lost 7 bases; unmatched junction nucleotides: 4. The CDR3 DNA reads as TGTGCCAGCAGCTGGGACAGGGGCGGACAGCCCCAGCATTTT. This translates into CASSWDRGGQPQHF.